This is a list of T cell receptor beta chains from one sample in a study of blood T cell repertoires in COVID-19. The method was immunoSEQ multiplex PCR; TCRdb's version includes in-frame clones alone and lacks a portion of them. The repertoire holds 210,000 or so clones, about 90% seen once, with around 0.63% in the top ten. Sequenced sample: peripheral blood. Every receptor here comes from a middle-aged man with acute or convalescent COVID-19. Each CDR3 is given with its conserved first and last residue. A D gene is named only where the DNA matches it firmly. Rows give clone size only sometimes, using once, few, many, or a class for an expanded clone.

>TRBJ1-5|TRBD1|-|TRBV5-1
TGCGCCAGCAGCACGACAGGGTATAGCAATCAGCCCCAGCATTTT
CASSTTGYSNQPQHF
>TRBJ2-1|TRBD2|few|TRBV10-3
TGTGCCATCAGTGAGTTGGGGGAGGGGACTGAGCAGTTCTTC
CAISELGEGTEQFF
>TRBJ1-1|TRBD1|-|TRBV7-3
TGTGCCAGCAGCTCACAGGGGATGGGAGCTTTCTTT
CASSSQGMGAFF
>TRBJ1-2|-|-|TRBV6-2/TRBV6-3
TGTGCCAGCAGTCCATCGTTATCAGGGAGGGCCCTCTGGGGCTACACCTTC
CASSPSLSGRALWGYTF
>TRBJ2-5|TRBD1|-|TRBV18
TGTGCCAGCTCACCACGTGTCGGCAGGGGGCACTTC
CASSPRVGRGHF
>TRBJ2-3|TRBD2|-|TRBV24-1
TGTGCCACCAGTGACCCTACTAGCGGGAGATTCGCAGATACGCAGTATTTT
CATSDPTSGRFADTQYF
>TRBJ2-4|-|-|TRBV10-3
TGTGCCATCAGTGAGTCATCAGGGCTGGTTGACAAAAACATTCAGTACTTC
CAISESSGLVDKNIQYF
>TRBJ2-5|-|-|TRBV20-1
TGCAGTGCTAGTGATAGCGGCACAGTCGGGGAGACCCAGTACTTC
CSASDSGTVGETQYF
>TRBJ2-4|-|-|TRBV2
TGTGCCAGCAGAGAAGGACAAAACCGGGGGAACATTCAGTACTTC
CASREGQNRGNIQYF
>TRBJ2-2|-|-|TRBV18
TGTGCCAGCTCACGGACTACACAGAACACCGGGGAGCTGTTTTTT
CASSRTTQNTGELFF
>TRBJ2-6|TRBD1|-|TRBV28
TGTGCCAGCAGTCCAACAGGGGTCCTCTCTGGGGCCAACGTCCTGACTTTC
CASSPTGVLSGANVLTF
>TRBJ2-1|TRBD2|-|TRBV4-2
TGTGCCAGCAGCCAAGATTGGGGGGGGTTCTCCTACAATGAGCAGTTCTTC
CASSQDWGGFSYNEQFF
>TRBJ2-5|TRBD2|-|TRBV7-9
TGTGCCAGCAGCTTTGTAGCGGGAGTGGGGGAGACCCAGTACTTC
CASSFVAGVGETQYF
>TRBJ1-2|-|-|TRBV18
TGTGCCAGCTCTCCCTATTCAGACAAAAACTATGGCTACACCTTC
CASSPYSDKNYGYTF
>TRBJ2-2|-|-|TRBV18
TGTGCCAGCTCACCTCAGGGCACCGGGGAGCTGTTTTTT
CASSPQGTGELFF
>TRBJ1-1|-|-|TRBV9
TGTGCCAGCAGCCTCAAGCCGTCACGGGGAAGAGGTAGGAACACTGAAGCTTTCTTT
CASSLKPSRGRGRNTEAFF
>TRBJ2-2|-|-|TRBV23-1
TGCGCCAGCACCGGTGTCGGGGGACCGAACACCGGGGAGCTGTTTTTT
CASTGVGGPNTGELFF
>TRBJ2-3|-|once|TRBV28
TGTGCCAGCAGCCCACAGGGAACGCAGTATTTT
CASSPQGTQYF
>TRBJ1-1|-|once|TRBV7-9
TGTGCCAGCAGCTCGGGACAAAACACTGAAGCTTTCTTT
CASSSGQNTEAFF
>TRBJ2-7|TRBD2|-|TRBV28
TGTGCCAGCAGTGTCGGGACTAGCGGGAGGGCCGGGGACGAGCAGTACTTC
CASSVGTSGRAGDEQYF
>TRBJ1-1|-|-|TRBV10-3
TGTGCCATCAGGGGGGGGGACACTGAAGCTTTCTTT
CAIRGGDTEAFF
>TRBJ2-7|TRBD1|-|TRBV23-1
TGCGCCAGCAGTCAATCGACAGGGTCCCCCTACGAGCAGTACTTC
CASSQSTGSPYEQYF
>TRBJ1-6|TRBD1|-|TRBV29-1
TGCAGCGTTTTAACAGGGGGCGTAAGTTCACCCCTCCACTTT
CSVLTGGVSSPLHF
>TRBJ1-1|-|-|TRBV27
TGTGCCAGCAGTTTCGGGGGGAAAGCTTTCTTT
CASSFGGKAFF
>TRBJ1-2|-|-|TRBV6-6
TGTGCCAGTAACAGATGGGAGGGCTACACCTTC
CASNRWEGYTF
>TRBJ2-1|-|-|TRBV7-2
TGTGCCAGCAGCTTAGGGGGTGTAACAGGGCTGTTCTTC
CASSLGGVTGLFF
>TRBJ2-5|TRBD2|-|TRBV7-9
TGTGCCAGCAGCCCCCGGACTAGCGGGAGTCAAGAGACCCAGTACTTC
CASSPRTSGSQETQYF
>TRBJ2-2|-|-|TRBV21-1
TGTGCCAGCAGCAAAAGAAGGGGGCGCGAAGCCGGGGAGCTGTTTTTT
CASSKRRGREAGELFF
>TRBJ1-1|-|once|TRBV4-2
TGTGCCAGCAGCCAAGCGGGGGATACTGAAGCTTTCTTT
CASSQAGDTEAFF
>TRBJ2-1|TRBD1|-|TRBV29-1
TGCAGCACTTACCCGGGACAGGGCATCTACAATGAGCAGTTCTTC
CSTYPGQGIYNEQFF
>TRBJ2-4|TRBD1|-|TRBV7-2
TGTGCCAGCAGCTATGACAGGGGTGGGAAGGGCATTCAGTACTTC
CASSYDRGGKGIQYF
>TRBJ1-4|TRBD1|-|TRBV29-1
TGCAGCGTCAGACAGGGGAGGGAAAAACTGTTTTTT
CSVRQGREKLFF
>TRBJ2-7|TRBD2|-|TRBV10-2
TGCGCCAGCAGTCCCGGGACTAGCGGGCCCTACGAGCAGTACTTC
CASSPGTSGPYEQYF
>TRBJ2-5|-|-|TRBV27
TGTGCCAGCAGTGCCACCGCCGGAGCGGGTATAGAGACCCAGTACTTC
CASSATAGAGIETQYF
>TRBJ1-6|-|-|TRBV28
TGTGCCAGCACCGACAGTAATTCACCCCTCCACTTT
CASTDSNSPLHF
>TRBJ2-1|-|-|TRBV9
TGTGCCAGCAGCGTAGGGGCCAATGAGCAGTTCTTC
CASSVGANEQFF
>TRBJ2-6|TRBD2|-|TRBV19
TGTGCCAGTAGTGAAACCTGGGGAGGGGCTGGGGCCAACGTCCTGACTTTC
CASSETWGGAGANVLTF
>TRBJ1-2|-|-|TRBV19
TGTGCCAGTAGTGCAATGTGGACGGGAGATGGCTACACCTTC
CASSAMWTGDGYTF
>TRBJ2-3|TRBD2|-|TRBV18
TGTGCCAGCTCACCACTTAGCGGGAGTGGCACAGATACGCAGTATTTT
CASSPLSGSGTDTQYF
>TRBJ2-3|TRBD1|-|TRBV27
TGTGCCAGCAGCTTGACAGGGGCTACAGATACGCAGTATTTT
CASSLTGATDTQYF
>TRBJ1-1|-|-|TRBV5-1
TGCGCCAGCAGCTCGGCCGGGGTAAACACTGAAGCTTTCTTT
CASSSAGVNTEAFF
>TRBJ1-3|-|-|TRBV7-9
TGTGCCAGCAGCTTGACAGCCTCCTCTGGAAACACCATATATTTT
CASSLTASSGNTIYF
>TRBJ2-3|-|-|TRBV28
TGTGCCAGCAGCACCCCAGGAAGCCCTCTCAACACGCAGTATTTT
CASSTPGSPLNTQYF
>TRBJ1-5|-|-|TRBV15
TGTGCCACCAGCAGAGATCAGGGTCAGCCCCAGCATTTT
CATSRDQGQPQHF
>TRBJ1-2|-|-|TRBV7-9
TGTGCCAGCAGCTTAGCGGCCAAAAACTATGGCTACACCTTC
CASSLAAKNYGYTF
>TRBJ2-1|TRBD1|-|TRBV27
TGTGCTTCCGGGACAGGGGTCACTGCTGAGCAGTTCTTC
CASGTGVTAEQFF
>TRBJ2-5|TRBD2|-|TRBV7-2
TGTGCCAGCAGCCTAGCGGGGGGGCGTACGGCCCAGTACTTC
CASSLAGGRTAQYF
>TRBJ2-1|TRBD2|-|TRBV27
TGTGCCAGCAGCCGGCTAGCGGACTACAATGAGCAGTTCTTC
CASSRLADYNEQFF
>TRBJ1-2|TRBD1|-|TRBV19
TGTGCCAGTAGTCCCAGAGACAGGGGTGGCTACACCTTC
CASSPRDRGGYTF
>TRBJ2-4|-|-|TRBV4-1
TGCGCCAGCAGCCAGGTCCTGAGGGGGAAAAACATTCAGTACTTC
CASSQVLRGKNIQYF
>TRBJ2-7|TRBD2|-|TRBV7-8
TGTGCCAGCAGCTTAACCGCGGGACTAGCAGAGGAGCAGTACTTC
CASSLTAGLAEEQYF
>TRBJ1-1|-|-|TRBV6-5
TGTGCCAGCAGCGACAGGATGGGCACTGAAGCTTTCTTT
CASSDRMGTEAFF
>TRBJ1-4|-|-|TRBV19
TGTGCCAGTAATTCTCGACGGGTTAATGAAAAACTGTTTTTT
CASNSRRVNEKLFF
>TRBJ1-5|-|-|TRBV2
TGTGCCAGCAGGTACCAGGGTTACAATCAGCCCCAGCATTTT
CASRYQGYNQPQHF
>TRBJ2-2|-|few|TRBV9
TGTGCCAGCAGCGTGATCACCGGTGGGGAGCTGTTTTTT
CASSVITGGELFF
>TRBJ2-1|-|-|TRBV19
TGTGCCAGTAGTAACCGGGGAGGCTACAATGAGCAGTTCTTC
CASSNRGGYNEQFF
>TRBJ2-7|-|-|TRBV28
TGTGCCAGCAGTTTAGTTCCTACCTCCTACGAGCAGTACTTC
CASSLVPTSYEQYF